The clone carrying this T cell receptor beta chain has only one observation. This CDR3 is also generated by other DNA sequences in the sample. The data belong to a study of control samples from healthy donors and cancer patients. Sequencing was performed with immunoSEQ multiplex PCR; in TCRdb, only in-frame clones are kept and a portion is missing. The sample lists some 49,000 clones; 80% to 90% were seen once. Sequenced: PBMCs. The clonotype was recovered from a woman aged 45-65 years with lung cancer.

The CDR3 coding sequence is TGTGCCAGCTCACCAATTGCGGGGGGGTCCTACGAGCAGTACTTC. As protein: CASSPIAGGSYEQYF. The chain is built from TRBV18 and TRBJ2-7; 9 positions match TRBD2. CDR1 is KGHSH and CDR2 is LQKENI in the germline V gene. The J segment lost 1 base and the V segment lost 2 bases, leaving 3 bases of the junction unmatched. The CDR3 covers 15 residues.